The 26 T cell receptor beta chains below come from one sample, sequenced in a study of regulatory T cells in long-lasting Graves disease. The TCR beta library used iRepertoire HTBI primers with Arm-PCR amplification of CDR3. TCRdb reprocessed the multiplex PCR reads via MiXCR and lists one record per CDR3 protein. Of 520,000 or so distinct CDR3 sequences listed, about 12% are singletons. Noted time point: newly diagnosed GD, antithyroid drugs for less than 3 months. The TCR library used RNA extracted from PBMCs. The sample also formed part of further work on T cells in Graves' hyperthyroidism and ophthalmopathy.

The source material was peripheral blood mononuclear cells (PBMCs), sampled at new diagnosis, from a patient treated with antithyroid drugs. The source of these receptors is a woman in her twenties or thirties with Graves disease.

In this sample, this clonotype turned up a few times. The chain is built from TRBV5-1 and TRBJ2-1, with 11 nucleotides matching TRBD1. Looked up from germline, CDR1 is SGHRS and CDR2 is YFSETQ. Trimming cost V 4 bases and J 6 bases; bases outside gene matches: 6. The CDR3 length is 15 residues. This CDR3 is CASSIGQGARNEQFF. CDR3 DNA: TGCGCCAGCAGCATCGGACAGGGGGCGCGCAATGAGCAGTTCTTC.

Many counts were recorded for this clonotype. The rearrangement uses TRBV6-1 and TRBJ2-1; 13 bases agree with TRBD2. V shed 7 bases, J shed 1 base, and the junction held 7 bases outside the gene matches. The CDR3 is made up of 17 amino acids. Germline CDR1 and CDR2: MNHNS and SASEGT. DNA for the CDR3: TGTGCCAGCATGAGACTAGCGGGAGGATCATCCTACAATGAGCAGTTCTTC. It is translated as CASMRLAGGSSYNEQFF.

This clonotype has ten or more counts. J is TRBJ1-4 and V is TRBV2; D is unclear. CDR3 length: 14 residues. Germline V lookup: CDR1 SNHLY, CDR2 FYNNEI. V was cut by 4 bases and J by 0 bases, with 6 bases left in between. The CDR3 DNA reads TGTGCCAGCAGTGGGCCTGCAACTAATGAAAAACTGTTTTTT. Amino acid sequence: CASSGPATNEKLFF.

This clonotype appeared many times. V gene TRBV9 combines with J gene TRBJ2-5; 7 bases map to TRBD2. This CDR3 has 16 amino acids. Trimming took 4 bases from V and 4 from J; bases not matched to a gene: 13. Germline loops: CDR1 SGDLS, CDR2 YYNGEE. The DNA for the CDR3 is TGTGCCAGCAGCCCCCACATGCGGGGGACGAGAGAGACCCAGTACTTC. Translating gives CASSPHMRGTRETQYF.

This clonotype turned up a few times. The genes are TRBV29-1 and TRBJ1-2, with D maybe TRBD1 (6 bases). Trimming pared 5 bases from V and 1 base from J, leaving 17 bases between. The CDR3 sequence is 15 residues long. Germline assignment: CDR1 SQVTM and CDR2 ANQGSEA. This CDR3 is CSVPSPGQLNYGYTF. DNA of the CDR3: TGCAGCGTTCCCTCTCCGGGACAACTTAACTATGGCTACACCTTC. The full variable domain, rest sourced from reference TRBV29-1 and TRBJ1-2, is SAVISQKPSRDICQRGTSLTIQCQVDSQVTMMFWYRQQPGQSLTLIATANQGSEATYESGFVIDKFPISRPNLTFSTLTVSNMSPEDSSIYLCSVPSPGQLNYGYTFGSGTRLTVV.

On this clonotype: One end of the junction varies from germline; a read error may be responsible. The J gene is TRBJ1-5, the V gene TRBV12-3 or TRBV12-4, with a tentative D call TRBD1 (5 bases). The CDR3 sequence is 16 residues long. This CDR3 is CAGSLGRAYSNQPQHF. In DNA, the CDR3 is TGTGCCGGCAGCTTGGGCAGGGCATATAGCAATCAGCCCCAGCATTTT.

Many counts were recorded for this clonotype. The CDR3 region has the DNA TGTGCCTGGAGTGGGACAGGGCTTGGCGAGCAGTACTTC. This codes for CAWSGTGLGEQYF. This chain links TRBV30 with TRBJ2-7, with TRBD1 matching over 8 bases. From germline, CDR1 is GTSNPN and CDR2 SVGIG (reference sequence). CDR3 length: 13 residues. The ends lost 1 base at V and 6 bases at J; junction bases unmatched: 5.

The table lists this clonotype with many counts. This chain links TRBV19 with TRBJ1-5; D call uncertain. Trimming removed 3 bases at V and 1 base at J, with 10 bases between. Per germline, CDR1 LNHDA and CDR2 SQIVND (reference sequence). CDR3 length: 15 amino acids. In DNA form, the CDR3 reads TGTGCCAGTAGTATCCTTTTGAGCAGCAATCAGCCCCAGCATTTT. It is translated as CASSILLSSNQPQHF.

The chain uses TRBV19 and TRBJ2-3, with 11 bases lining up with TRBD2. Germline V gives CDR1 LNHDA, CDR2 SQIVND (reference sequence). V gave up 4 bases and J gave up 4 bases; unmatched junction bases: 10. The CDR3 has 17 amino acids. Written as DNA, the CDR3 is TGTGCCAGTAGTACAAGGCTAGCGGGAGGTGCAGCAGATACGCAGTATTTT. This sequence encodes CASSTRLAGGAADTQYF.

This clonotype has at least ten counts. The rearrangement links TRBV11-2 to TRBJ2-2; 7 bases are shared with TRBD1. J was trimmed by 9 bases and V by 5 bases; bases with no gene match: 12. This CDR3 contains 15 residues. Germline V gene sequence: CDR1 SGHAT, CDR2 FQNNGV. The CDR3 protein is CASSGTPTGDRELFF. The CDR3 DNA follows: TGTGCCAGCAGCGGAACCCCAACAGGGGATCGGGAGCTGTTTTTT.

The chain joins TRBV2 to TRBJ2-1; no clear D gene. This CDR3 comprises 12 residues. CDR1 is SNHLY, CDR2 FYNNEI, per germline. The V gene lost 0 bases and the J gene lost 8 bases, with 5 bases spanning the gap. The CDR3 loop is CASSEAPDEQFF. The CDR3 DNA follows: TGTGCCAGCAGTGAAGCGCCCGATGAGCAGTTCTTC.

The rearrangement uses TRBV20-1 and TRBJ2-3; 9 nucleotides align to TRBD2. The V gene's germline CDR1 is DFQATT and CDR2 SNEGSKA (reference sequence). Losses at the gene ends were 0 bases for V and 5 bases for J; bases not matched to a gene: 12. The CDR3 runs 17 residues. The chain's CDR3 is CSARDYIKREERDTQYF. Here the CDR3 DNA reads TGCAGTGCTAGAGACTATATAAAGCGGGAGGAAAGAGATACGCAGTATTTT.

This clonotype was picked up many times. J is TRBJ2-1 and V is TRBV2; no definite D call. The CDR3 is 13 residues long. CDR1 is SNHLY, CDR2 FYNNEI, per germline. Trimming removed 10 bases from V and 2 bases from J, with 12 bases in between. DNA for the CDR3: TGTGCCACGATGTCTCGTACCTACAATGAGCAGTTCTTC. Translating it yields CATMSRTYNEQFF.

There are many counts of this clonotype. CDR3 in DNA: TGTGCCAGCAGCGTAGGAAGTTTACGGAACACCATATATTTT. Translation: CASSVGSLRNTIYF. V is TRBV9 and J is TRBJ1-3; D remains ambiguous. The CDR3 extends over 14 amino acids. Germline CDR1 is SGDLS and CDR2 is YYNGEE. Trimming pared 0 bases from V and 7 bases from J, leaving 11 bases between.

This clonotype came up many times. Written as DNA, the CDR3 is TGTGCCAGCAGCTTAGGGCAGACTAGATTCTACAATGAGCAGTTCTTC. It is translated as CASSLGQTRFYNEQFF. This chain links TRBV7-3 with TRBJ2-1; weak D call: TRBD2 (6 bases). V was shortened by 2 bases and J by 3 bases, with 14 bases between the two germline ends. The CDR3 sequence is 16 residues long. Germline CDR1 reads SGHTA; CDR2 reads FQGTGA.

This clonotype was counted ten times or more. J is TRBJ2-1 and V is TRBV10-2; TRBD2 matches at 8 bases. With V trimmed by 7 bases and J by 2 bases, 10 bases remained unmatched. Germline CDR1 and CDR2: WSHSY and SAAADI. This CDR3 comprises 16 residues. The CDR3 sequence is CASKGSGMRAYNEQFF. CDR3 in DNA: TGCGCCAGCAAAGGTAGCGGGATGAGAGCCTACAATGAGCAGTTCTTC.

In this sample, this clonotype turned up many times. The chain carries TRBV20-1 and TRBJ1-3; 10 bases are shared with TRBD1. With V trimmed by 1 base and J by 1 base, 4 bases remained unmatched. The germline V gene has CDR1 DFQATT and CDR2 SNEGSKA (reference sequence). This CDR3 contains 16 residues. CDR3 sequence reads: CSARGTGGNSGNTIYF. In DNA, the CDR3 is TGCAGTGCTAGAGGGACAGGGGGTAATTCTGGAAACACCATATATTTT.

About this clonotype: One base separates it from a far larger clone, so it is likely a read error. The V gene is TRBV11-1, the J gene TRBJ1-1; perhaps TRBD1 as D (6 bases). Germline lookup yields CDR1 SGHAT and CDR2 FQDESV (reference sequence). The CDR3 is 14 amino acids. CDR3 loop: CANSLTGRDTEACF. DNA of the CDR3: TGTGCCAACAGCTTAACCGGGAGGGACACTGAAGCTTGCTTT.

Concerning this clonotype: A clone one base away is much larger, so this may be a read error. The V and J genes are TRBV11-3 and TRBJ2-2, with D possibly matching TRBD2 (5 bases). Trimming took off 4 bases at V and 3 bases at J, with 15 bases between the two ends. The CDR3 contains 16 residues. Germline assignment: CDR1 SGHNT and CDR2 YENEEA. The CDR3 nucleotides are TGTGCCAGCAGCTCTTCTTGGGAGTTCGACACCGGGGAGCTGTTTTTT. Encoded protein: CASSSSWEFDTGELFF.

This clonotype showed up many times. The V call is TRBV19, the J call TRBJ1-5; 7 bases fit TRBD1. The germline gives CDR1 LNHDA, CDR2 SQIVND (reference sequence). Germline trimming cut 6 bases from V and 8 bases from J; bases unmatched to any gene: 16. The CDR3 covers 16 residues. In DNA, the CDR3 is TGTGCCAGTAGCTCCCGGGACAGCGGCGGCATCAAGCCCCAGCATTTT. As protein: CASSSRDSGGIKPQHF.

This clonotype was recorded a few times. This chain uses TRBV18 with TRBJ2-1; no reliable D call. Per germline, CDR1 KGHSH and CDR2 LQKENI. Trimming shortened V by 6 bases and J by 2 bases, and 8 bases separated the two germline ends. This CDR3 comprises 13 residues. The DNA for the CDR3 is TGTGCCAGCTCTCCCTGGACCTACAATGAGCAGTTCTTC. It is translated as CASSPWTYNEQFF.

The CDR3 sequence is CASTPLPGLAGTDTQYF. CDR3 nucleotide sequence: TGTGCCAGCACCCCTTTACCGGGACTAGCGGGAACAGATACGCAGTATTTT. The rearrangement uses TRBV6-1 and TRBJ2-3, with TRBD2 matching over 13 bases. Unmatched junction bases numbered 10, after V lost 7 bases and J lost 3 bases. This CDR3 comprises 17 residues. Germline assignment: CDR1 MNHNS and CDR2 SASEGT.

The V and J genes are TRBV19 and TRBJ2-7; 10 nucleotides align to TRBD2. This CDR3 has 14 amino acids. V shed 8 bases and J 2 bases; nucleotides not matched to a gene: 6. Looked up from germline, CDR1 is LNHDA and CDR2 is SQIVND (reference sequence). Here the CDR3 DNA reads TGTGCCAGTTCGGGACTAGCGACTACCTACGAGCAGTACTTC. Its translation is CASSGLATTYEQYF.

This clonotype came up many times. The chain joins TRBV2 to TRBJ1-2; D remains ambiguous. Deletions cut 6 bases from V and 8 bases from J, with 19 bases between. The CDR3 covers 14 residues. Germline CDR1 is SNHLY and CDR2 is FYNNEI. CDR3: CASRYREGAKGYTF. Here the CDR3 DNA reads TGTGCCAGCAGGTACCGCGAGGGCGCGAAGGGCTACACCTTC.

This clonotype was seen ten or more times. The rearrangement uses TRBV11-2 and TRBJ2-3; a possible D gene is TRBD2 (6 bases). Germline V CDR1 and CDR2: SGHAT, FQNNGV. V lost 0 bases and J lost 0, with 10 bases in between. This CDR3 has 16 amino acids. This chain's CDR3 is CASSLEGGTSTDTQYF. As DNA, the CDR3 is TGTGCCAGCAGCTTAGAGGGCGGGACTAGCACAGATACGCAGTATTTT.

This clonotype showed up many times. The chain links TRBV20-1 to TRBJ1-4, with 10 bases aligning to TRBD1. The J segment lost 6 bases and the V segment lost 0 bases, leaving 10 bases of the junction unmatched. Germline loops: CDR1 DFQATT, CDR2 SNEGSKA (reference sequence). This CDR3 is built from 17 residues. The CDR3 DNA is TGCAGTGCTAGAGATTGGGGACAGGGGAGGTTCGATGAAAAACTGTTTTTT. It is translated as CSARDWGQGRFDEKLFF.